Presented here are 12 T cell receptor beta chains from one specimen sequenced in a study of blood T cell repertoires in COVID-19. Profiled with immunoSEQ multiplex PCR; TCRdb holds only in-frame clones, not every one. Of a few hundred thousand clones in the sample, about 89% were seen once. The sequencing input was peripheral blood. Receptors originate from a young man with acute or convalescent COVID-19.

This clone was seen only once. The gene calls are TRBV5-4 and TRBJ1-6; 9 bases map to TRBD1. With 4 bases clipped from V and 10 bases from J, the junction kept 6 bases outside the gene matches. Germline V lookup: CDR1 SGHNT, CDR2 YYREEE (reference sequence). The CDR3 spans 14 residues. The DNA of the CDR3 is TGTGCCAGCAGCGGGGGGACAGGGAGCTCACCCCTCCACTTT. The encoded protein is CASSGGTGSSPLHF.

Here the CDR3 DNA reads TGTGCCAGCACTAAGGACGGGGTCTCTGGGCCCCAGCATTTT. The encoded protein is CASTKDGVSGPQHF. The V and J genes are TRBV28 and TRBJ1-5; D gene ambiguous. From germline, CDR1 is MDHEN and CDR2 SYDVKM. This CDR3 region has 14 residues. V was cut by 7 bases and J by 9 bases, with 19 bases left in between.

In its sample, this clone was seen a few times. This sequence joins TRBV4-1 and TRBJ1-5; maybe TRBD1 (6 bases). V lost 0 bases and J lost 7, with 13 bases in between. In germline, CDR1 is MGHRA, CDR2 YSYEKL. The CDR3 contains 15 residues. CDR3 DNA: TGCGCCAGCAGCCAAGAAACTCAGGGGCGCCAGCCCCAGCATTTT. Translation: CASSQETQGRQPQHF.

This clone was observed a handful of times. This chain joins TRBV5-1 and TRBJ2-2; 7 bases are a match to TRBD2. The CDR3 sequence is 16 residues long. CDR1 is SGHRS, CDR2 YFSETQ, per germline. V shed 4 bases, J shed 2 bases, and the junction held 8 bases outside the gene matches. The CDR3 loop reads CASSRNAGVNTGELFF. The CDR3 nucleotides are TGCGCCAGCAGCAGGAACGCGGGAGTAAACACCGGGGAGCTGTTTTTT.

The chain combines TRBV18 with TRBJ1-5; perhaps TRBD1 as D (5 bases). Germline-derived CDR1 and CDR2 are KGHSH and LQKENI. The CDR3 sequence is 15 residues long. The V end lost 4 bases, the J end lost 1 base, and 11 bases lay between the germline ends. The CDR3 coding sequence is TGTGCCAGCTCACTGGGGCCATTCAGCAATCAGCCCCAGCATTTT. Amino acids: CASSLGPFSNQPQHF.

The chain recombines TRBV14 with TRBJ1-2; D not resolved. The germline V and J ends were trimmed by 0 bases and 0 bases, with 35 bases remaining between them. The CDR3 contains 24 residues. In germline, CDR1 is SGHDN, CDR2 FVKESK. CDR3 bases: TGTGCCAGCAGCCAAGATCTTTTCGACTTTAGTATTTCAGCGGGAATAAATTCTAACTATGGCTACACCTTC. Amino acid sequence: CASSQDLFDFSISAGINSNYGYTF.

This chain uses TRBV11-2 with TRBJ2-7; 10 nucleotides line up with TRBD1. The germline gives CDR1 SGHAT, CDR2 FQNNGV. V dropped 5 bases and J dropped 6; count of bases not matched to a gene: 10. There are 15 residues in the CDR3. The CDR3 DNA is TGTGCCAGCAGCGGAGCCGGGACAGGGGTATCCGAGCAGTACTTC. Translation: CASSGAGTGVSEQYF.

This chain links TRBV5-1 with TRBJ1-2, with D possibly being TRBD1 (6 bases). V was cut by 4 bases and J by 5 bases, with 12 bases left in between. This CDR3 region has 13 residues. Germline V lookup: CDR1 SGHRS, CDR2 YFSETQ. CDR3 protein: CASSATGTYGYTF. Here the CDR3 DNA reads TGCGCCAGCAGCGCAACAGGGACATATGGCTACACCTTC.

The chain carries TRBV9 and TRBJ1-6; 7 nucleotides line up with TRBD1. The germline CDR1 and CDR2 sequences are SGDLS and YYNGEE. Germline trimming cut 0 bases from V and 11 bases from J; bases unmatched to any gene: 8. This CDR3 has 15 amino acids. CDR3 amino acids: CASSVAETGRTPLHF. The CDR3 nucleotides are TGTGCCAGCAGCGTAGCGGAGACAGGGAGGACACCCCTCCACTTT.

The chain couples TRBV6-5 to TRBJ1-2, with a weak D call TRBD1 (6 bases). Per germline, CDR1 MNHEY and CDR2 SVGAGI. This CDR3 spans 12 amino acids. Trimming removed 5 bases from V and 8 bases from J, with 12 bases in between. CDR3 region: CASSILQGGYTF. The CDR3 nucleotides are TGTGCCAGCAGTATTTTACAGGGCGGCTACACCTTC.

This sequence joins TRBV25-1 and TRBJ2-1, with 9 bases matching TRBD1. The V and J ends lost 4 bases and 6 bases, in that order; junction bases with no gene match: 7. In germline, CDR1 is MGHDK, CDR2 SYGVNS. The CDR3 totals 15 residues. This CDR3 is CASSAPGTGLNEQFF. For the CDR3, the DNA is TGTGCCAGCAGTGCCCCCGGGACAGGGCTCAATGAGCAGTTCTTC.

The rearrangement joins TRBV27 to TRBJ2-7; tentatively, D is TRBD2 (6 bases). Germline CDR1 and CDR2: MNHEY and SMNVEV (reference sequence). The CDR3 is 12 amino acids. The germline V and J ends were trimmed by 3 bases and 6 bases, with 9 bases remaining between them. The CDR3 nucleotides read TGTGCCAGCAGTTTCCAGGGAGGCGAGCAGTACTTC. Its translation: CASSFQGGEQYF.